The clone carrying this T cell receptor (beta chain) was detected only once. Its target is unknown. The germline gives CDR1 MNHNS, CDR2 SASEGT. The CDR3 covers 15 residues. The ends were cut back, 4 bases at V and 1 base at J, with 11 bases in the middle. These data are taken from a study of cytomegalovirus exposure and HLA in healthy donors. Use of 60 Vbeta and 13 Jbeta primers characterized the PCR. Measured with immunoSEQ multiplex PCR; TCRdb has only the in-frame clones, and not every one. The sample records about 160,000 clones, about 85% being singletons. The study sampled nominally healthy donors, though unrecorded immune exposures were likely. Study-wide findings and caveats: Analysis performed later showed TCR beta chains linked to HLA being more clonally expanded than equally common others. In an earlier analysis, in roughly 600 donors, most V segments appeared productive either ~87% or ~30% of the time.

The sample taken for sequencing was PBMCs. The rearrangement links TRBV6-1 to TRBJ2-1; TRBD1 might be the D (5 bases). This clonotype was sampled from a boy between 2 and 10 years old in good health and CMV-seronegative. In DNA, the CDR3 is TGTGCCAGCAGTGCCTTGGGGCTTTCCTACAATGAGCAGTTCTTC. This encodes CASSALGLSYNEQFF.